This TCR beta chain was observed in a study of blood T cell repertoires in COVID-19. Study as a whole: The United States, Italy and Spain supplied acute and convalescent COVID-19 samples. Nucleic acid was either cDNA or gDNA, and it came from T cells, B-cell-depleted T cells, or PBMCs.

Sequencing was performed with immunoSEQ multiplex PCR; in TCRdb, only in-frame clones are kept and a portion is missing. The table has around 81,000 clones, under 90% seen once. The receptor was derived from a human donor in a cohort sampled during active COVID-19. The sequencing input was peripheral blood.

In DNA, the CDR3 is TGTGCCAGCAGTTTATCGGGCAGGGGCCGTGAGAACACTGAAGCTTTCTTT. Translating it yields CASSLSGRGRENTEAFF. V is TRBV27 and J is TRBJ1-1; tentative D call: TRBD1 (6 bases). The V and J ends lost 0 bases and 1 base respectively, with 15 bases between them. The CDR3 runs to 17 residues. CDR1 and CDR2 (germline): MNHEY, SMNVEV (reference sequence).